This T cell receptor beta chain was profiled in a study of beta chain features in type 1 diabetes. Every donor provided one heparinised blood draw, which averaged about 116 mL. Central memory, naive, regulatory and stem cell-like memory CD4+ cells were sorted by CD45RO/CCR7/CD25/CD127/CD95/CD27. Of the isolated RNA, all was reverse transcribed, and so the sequenced material was expressed TCRB transcripts. Sequencing used immunoSEQ multiplex PCR; TCRdb keeps in-frame clones, though not all of them. The table has approximately 170,000 clones, about 8% seen once. This clone was detected a few times. Its antigen is undetermined. Whole-study findings and limits: In every one of the four CD4+ subsets, TCRB CDR3s were moderately but significantly shorter in Type 1 diabetes patients. There was a possibility that cDNA sequencing over-represented cells with high TCR expression.

The CDR3 extends over 13 amino acids. Germline V lookup: CDR1 LGHNT, CDR2 FRNRAP. Trimming stripped 1 base from V and 5 bases from J, with 8 bases between. Material for sequencing was central memory CD4+ T cells from blood. J is TRBJ2-5 and V is TRBV12-5, with D possibly being TRBD2 (5 bases). The origin of this receptor is a woman in her forties with type 1 diabetes. The CDR3 coding sequence is TGTGCTAGTGGTTTGGAACGGGGTGAGACCCAGTACTTC. This codes for CASGLERGETQYF. Variable domain in full (rest from reference TRBV12-5 and TRBJ2-5): DARVTQTPRHKVTEMGQEVTMRCQPILGHNTVFWYRQTMMQGLELLAYFRNRAPLDDSGMPKDRFSAEMPDATLATLKIQPSEPRDSAVYFCASGLERGETQYFGPGTRLLVL.